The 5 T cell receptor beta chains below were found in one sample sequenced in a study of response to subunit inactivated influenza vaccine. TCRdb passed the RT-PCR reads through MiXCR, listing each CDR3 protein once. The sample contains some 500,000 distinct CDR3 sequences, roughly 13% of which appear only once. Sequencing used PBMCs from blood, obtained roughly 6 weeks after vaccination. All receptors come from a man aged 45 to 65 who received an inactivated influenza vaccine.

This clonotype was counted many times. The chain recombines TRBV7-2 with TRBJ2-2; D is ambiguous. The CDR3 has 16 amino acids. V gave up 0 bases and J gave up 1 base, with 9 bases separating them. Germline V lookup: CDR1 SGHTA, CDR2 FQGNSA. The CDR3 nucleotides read TGTGCCAGCAGCTTAGCGCAGAGCAGGAACACCGGGGAGCTGTTTTTT. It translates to CASSLAQSRNTGELFF.

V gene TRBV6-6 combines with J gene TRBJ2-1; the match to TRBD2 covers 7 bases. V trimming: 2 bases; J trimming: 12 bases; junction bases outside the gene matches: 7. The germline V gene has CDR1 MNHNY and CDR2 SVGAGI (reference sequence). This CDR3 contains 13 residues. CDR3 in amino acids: CASSYGGGDPQFF. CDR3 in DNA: TGTGCCAGCAGTTACGGTGGGGGGGATCCGCAGTTCTTC.

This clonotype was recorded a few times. CDR3 bases: TGTGCCAGCAGCCAAGAGACCAACCGGGACAGGGGATTCGAAAAACTGTTTTTT. Translating gives CASSQETNRDRGFEKLFF. This rearrangement joins TRBV4-2 to TRBJ1-4; 10 positions match TRBD1. The CDR3 sequence is 18 residues long. Trimming at V came to 0 bases and at J to 8 bases, leaving 12 bases not matched to a gene. Germline CDR1 and CDR2: LGHNA and YNFKEQ.

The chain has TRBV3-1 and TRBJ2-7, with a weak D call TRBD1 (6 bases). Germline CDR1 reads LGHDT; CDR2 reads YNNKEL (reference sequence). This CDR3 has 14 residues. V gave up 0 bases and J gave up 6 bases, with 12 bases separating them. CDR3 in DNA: TGTGCCAGCAGCCAAGAGTGGGGGCGCGGCGAGCAGTACTTC. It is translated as CASSQEWGRGEQYF.

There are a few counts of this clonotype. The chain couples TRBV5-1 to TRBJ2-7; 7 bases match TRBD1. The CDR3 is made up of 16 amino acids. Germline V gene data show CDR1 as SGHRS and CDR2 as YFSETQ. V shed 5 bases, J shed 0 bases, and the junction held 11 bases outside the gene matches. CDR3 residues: CASRLTGEWSSYEQYF. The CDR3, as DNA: TGCGCCAGCAGATTAACAGGGGAATGGAGCTCCTACGAGCAGTACTTC.